These 13 T cell receptor beta chains were all obtained from the same sample, sequenced in a study of T cell responses to AZD1222 COVID-19 vaccine. TCRdb keeps only in-frame clones here, not all; method: immunoSEQ multiplex PCR. This table has over 100,000 clones, 87% appearing once. The specimen was peripheral blood, collected 28 days after the second AZD1222 dose. These receptors all stem from an adult who received the AZD1222 COVID-19 vaccine.

CDR3 in amino acids: CASSDWGVGNTIYF. CDR3 coding DNA: TGTGCCAGCAGTGATTGGGGTGTCGGAAACACCATATATTTT. The chain combines TRBV6-1 with TRBJ1-3; D ambiguous. CDR1 MNHNS and CDR2 SASEGT come from the germline V gene. V was pared by 3 bases and J by 4 bases, with 10 bases between. The CDR3 spans 14 residues.

This chain joins TRBV6-4 and TRBJ1-4; 7 bases map to TRBD1. J lost 6 bases, V lost 8 bases, and 6 bases had no gene match. Germline assignment: CDR1 MRHNA and CDR2 SNTAGT. The CDR3 extends over 13 amino acids. CDR3 loop: CASPDREDEKLFF. The CDR3 region has the DNA TGTGCCAGCCCCGACAGGGAGGATGAAAAACTGTTTTTT.

V and J are TRBV4-1 and TRBJ2-3; 8 bases line up with TRBD2. Germline-derived CDR1 and CDR2 are MGHRA and YSYEKL. The V segment lost 1 base and the J segment 2 bases; nucleotides outside the gene matches: 5. CDR3 length: 16 residues. The CDR3 here is CASSQASGGFTDTQYF. DNA for the CDR3: TGCGCCAGCAGCCAAGCCAGCGGGGGCTTCACAGATACGCAGTATTTT.

The chain uses TRBV28 and TRBJ1-2; possibly TRBD1 for D (5 bases). V gave up 6 bases and J gave up 2 bases, with 16 bases separating them. The germline V gene has CDR1 MDHEN and CDR2 SYDVKM. The CDR3 extends over 15 amino acids. CDR3 region: CASSPGTRPNYGYTF. In DNA, the CDR3 is TGTGCCAGCAGCCCTGGGACGAGGCCCAACTATGGCTACACCTTC.

V is TRBV6-2 or TRBV6-3 and J is TRBJ2-1; a weak D match, TRBD2 (6 bases). The germline CDR1 and CDR2 sequences are MNHEY and SVGEGT. This CDR3 spans 14 amino acids. V was cut by 5 bases and J by 10 bases, with 18 bases left in between. As DNA, the CDR3 is TGTGCCAGCAGTCGAGACCCCGGAGGAGGGGAGCAGTTCTTC. This translates into CASSRDPGGGEQFF.

This sequence joins TRBV7-2 and TRBJ2-2; perhaps TRBD1 as D (6 bases). With 6 bases removed from V and 3 bases from J, the gap between germline ends came to 11 bases. The CDR3 runs to 14 residues. CDR1 is SGHTA and CDR2 is FQGNSA in the germline V gene. The CDR3: CASRSGGDTGELFF. The CDR3 nucleotides are TGTGCCAGCAGGTCTGGGGGCGACACCGGGGAGCTGTTTTTT.

This chain links TRBV3-1 (or the pseudogene TRBV3-2) with TRBJ2-7; possibly TRBD2 for D (5 bases). The CDR3 is 13 amino acids. Germline lookup yields CDR1 LGHDT and CDR2 YNNKEL (reference sequence). With 3 bases removed from V and 3 bases from J, the gap between germline ends came to 9 bases. CDR3 bases: TGTGCCAGCAGCCAGAATGCGGGCTACGAGCAGTACTTC. Amino acids: CASSQNAGYEQYF.

The CDR3 loop is CASFRDRGYEQYF. The CDR3 DNA is TGTGCCAGCTTCCGGGACAGGGGCTACGAGCAGTACTTC. The V call is TRBV18, the J call TRBJ2-7, with TRBD1 matching 10 bases. Looked up from germline, CDR1 is KGHSH and CDR2 is LQKENI. With 7 bases clipped from V and 3 bases from J, the junction kept 3 bases outside the gene matches. The CDR3 covers 13 residues.

The chain is built from TRBV19 and TRBJ1-1; TRBD1 aligns across 7 bases. Germline values: CDR1 LNHDA, CDR2 SQIVND (reference sequence). This CDR3 region has 14 residues. V gave up 3 bases and J gave up 4 bases; unmatched junction bases: 5. The CDR3 region has the DNA TGTGCCAGTAGTATGGGCCAGGGGGGCACTGAAGCTTTCTTT. Protein product: CASSMGQGGTEAFF.

V gene TRBV23-1 combines with J gene TRBJ2-7, with 9 bases that match TRBD1. TRBV23-1 is sorted into the ORF group, with uncertain function. The trim removed 6 bases at V and 4 bases at J, leaving 7 bases unmatched. This CDR3 spans 14 amino acids. The CDR3 sequence: CASSPGQGIYEQYF. The CDR3 DNA sequence: TGCGCCAGCAGCCCGGGACAGGGAATTTACGAGCAGTACTTC.

The genes are TRBV4-1 and TRBJ2-3; 7 positions match TRBD1. Trimming at V came to 1 base and at J to 2 bases, leaving 3 bases not matched to a gene. The CDR3 loop spans 15 amino acids. Germline V gene sequence: CDR1 MGHRA, CDR2 YSYEKL. In DNA form, the CDR3 reads TGCGCCAGCAGCCAAGGGACAGGAGACACAGATACGCAGTATTTT. As protein: CASSQGTGDTDTQYF.

The rearrangement joins TRBV6-6 to TRBJ2-2; D perhaps matches TRBD2 (5 bases). V lost 7 bases and J lost 0, with 9 bases in between. Per germline, CDR1 MNHNY and CDR2 SVGAGI (reference sequence). The CDR3 has 14 amino acids. Here the CDR3 DNA reads TGTGCCAGCATCACGGGGACGAACACCGGGGAGCTGTTTTTT. This sequence encodes CASITGTNTGELFF.

This clone appeared a few times. The chain couples TRBV4-3 to TRBJ2-1, with TRBD2 as a possible D gene (7 bases). This CDR3 contains 16 residues. V was pared by 0 bases and J by 4 bases, with 13 bases between. In germline, CDR1 is LGHNA, CDR2 YSLEER. The DNA for the CDR3 is TGCGCCAGCAGCCAAGATCAGGGAGGGGGATACAATGAGCAGTTCTTC. This translates into CASSQDQGGGYNEQFF.